This T cell receptor (beta chain) appears in the sequencing data of a study of blood T cell repertoires in COVID-19. Study overall: Samples taken during acute and convalescent COVID-19 were collected in the United States, Italy and Spain. PBMCs, B-cell-depleted T cells, or T cells provided the cDNA or gDNA that made up the material.

Residents of approximately 25 US areas, aged roughly 18 to 95 years, made up the participants. Allocation to cohorts depended on clinical history reported by the participants. Assay used: immunoSEQ multiplex PCR; TCRdb lists only in-frame clones, some missing. The table has about 400,000 clones, around 90% seen once. The sequence derives from a woman in her 40s with acute COVID-19. Source material: PBMCs or T cells enriched from blood (not recorded which).

The CDR3 region is CASRAIRGTEAFF. Written as DNA, the CDR3 is TGTGCCAGCAGAGCCATCAGGGGCACTGAAGCTTTCTTT. This chain links TRBV6-5 with TRBJ1-1, with TRBD1 as a possible D gene (6 bases). Between the trimmed V and J ends, which lost 6 bases and 4 bases, there was a span of 12 bases. In germline, CDR1 is MNHEY, CDR2 SVGAGI. This CDR3 is built from 13 residues.